The rows below give T cell receptor beta chains drawn from one sample of a study of CD8 T cells in ankylosing spondylitis. Using its own MiXCR run on the 5' RACE reads, TCRdb lists one record per CDR3 protein. The sample records roughly 440,000 distinct CDR3 sequences, roughly 15% being singletons. Sequencing input: blood, either unsorted or a sorted T cell fraction (not recorded which). The receptor source for this set is a male donor with ankylosing spondylitis. CDR3s include the opening cysteine and the closing phenylalanine or tryptophan. A D gene is named only where the DNA matches it firmly. The listing skips clone size in some rows; elsewhere it reads once, few, many or a size class.

>many|TRBV5-1|TRBJ1-2|TRBD1|13
CASREDRAEGYTF
TGCGCCAGCAGGGAGGACAGGGCTGAAGGCTACACCTTC
>few|TRBV25-1|TRBJ1-1|TRBD1|14
CASRGQGLGTEAFF
TGTGCCAGCAGGGGACAGGGATTGGGCACTGAAGCTTTCTTT
>NA|TRBV10-2|TRBJ1-5|TRBD1|15
CASSRTGDVNQPQHF
TGCGCCAGCAGCAGGACAGGGGATGTCAATCAGCCCCAGCATTTT
>NA|TRBV25-1|TRBJ2-5|TRBD1|14
CASSLGGQGETQYF
TGTGCCAGCAGCCTAGGGGGCCAGGGAGAGACCCAGTACTTC
>few|TRBV6-1|TRBJ1-4|NA|14
CASSRGATNEKLFF
TGTGCCAGTAGTCGGGGGGCAACTAATGAAAAACTGTTTTTT
>NA|TRBV5-1|TRBJ2-1|TRBD2|15
CASSFGLAGASEQFF
TGCGCCAGCAGCTTTGGACTAGCGGGAGCAAGCGAGCAGTTCTTC
>many|TRBV5-1|TRBJ2-2|TRBD1|15
CASSFRQGNTGELFF
TGCGCCAGCAGCTTTCGACAGGGGAACACCGGGGAGCTGTTTTTT
>few|TRBV13|TRBJ1-2|TRBD1|14
CASRPVDRGYGYTF
TGTGCCAGCAGGCCAGTCGACAGGGGTTATGGCTACACCTTC
>few|TRBV12-3/TRBV12-4|TRBJ1-4|NA|15
CASSLNQGVNEKLFF
TGTGCCAGCAGTTTAAACCAAGGGGTTAATGAAAAACTGTTTTTT
>NA|TRBV20-1|TRBJ2-3|TRBD1|15
CSAEKGDSSTDTQYF
TGCAGTGCTGAAAAGGGGGACAGCTCCACAGATACGCAGTATTTT
>few|TRBV7-3|TRBJ2-3|NA|14
CASSFQQTTDTQYF
TGTGCCAGCAGCTTTCAACAGACCACAGATACGCAGTATTTT
>many|TRBV5-1|TRBJ2-5|TRBD2|15
CASSLVAGGQETQYF
TGCGCCAGCAGCTTGGTAGCGGGGGGTCAAGAGACCCAGTACTTC
>few|TRBV20-1|TRBJ2-3|NA|11
CSALSTDTQYF
TGCAGTGCCCTGAGCACAGATACGCAGTATTTT
>NA|TRBV5-1|TRBJ2-5|NA|13
CASAGPGQETQYF
TGCGCCAGCGCCGGGCCAGGCCAAGAGACCCAGTACTTC
>few|TRBV7-9|TRBJ2-2|NA|16
CASSAPNRDFTGELFF
TGTGCCAGCAGCGCGCCCAACAGGGACTTCACCGGGGAGCTGTTTTTT
>few|TRBV6-2/TRBV6-3|TRBJ2-1|NA|15
CASSYSMLAGNEQFF
TGTGCCAGCAGTTACTCGATGCTAGCAGGGAATGAGCAGTTCTTC
>once|TRBV5-1|TRBJ1-4|NA|15
CASSGVQGAAEKLFF
TGCGCCAGCAGCGGGGTCCAAGGGGCTGCCGAAAAACTGTTTTTT
>NA|TRBV9|TRBJ2-2|NA|18
CASSVEDRQGIRTGELFF
TGTGCCAGCAGCGTAGAGGATCGGCAGGGGATACGGACCGGGGAGCTGTTTTTT
>NA|TRBV7-8|TRBJ1-4|NA|16
CASSQGGGRTNEKLFF
TGTGCCAGCAGCCAGGGAGGGGGACGAACTAATGAAAAACTGTTTTTT
>many|TRBV12-3/TRBV12-4|TRBJ1-3|NA|16
CASSLGHRGSGNTIYF
TGTGCCAGCAGTTTAGGACACCGGGGCTCTGGAAACACCATATATTTT
>many|TRBV27|TRBJ1-5|NA|12
CASRGQGQPQHF
TGTGCCAGCAGGGGGCAAGGTCAGCCCCAGCATTTT
>NA|TRBV20-1|TRBJ2-7|TRBD2|16
CSARVTSGALWDEQYF
TGCAGTGCTAGGGTGACTAGCGGAGCCCTGTGGGACGAGCAGTACTTC
>few|TRBV7-6|TRBJ2-7|NA|15
CASSLASAGWGEQYF
TGTGCCAGCAGCTTAGCGTCGGCAGGCTGGGGCGAGCAGTACTTC
>NA|TRBV12-3/TRBV12-4|TRBJ1-6|TRBD1|16
CASSLSGGGYNSPLHF
TGTGCCAGCAGTTTATCAGGGGGCGGCTATAATTCACCCCTCCACTTT
>NA|TRBV7-9|TRBJ2-1|NA|16
CASSATAGMPYNEQFF
TGTGCCAGCAGCGCCACAGCCGGGATGCCTTACAATGAGCAGTTCTTC
>NA|TRBV7-2|TRBJ1-1|NA|14
CASSLPGYDTEAFF
TGTGCCAGCAGCTTACCAGGGTATGACACTGAAGCTTTCTTT
>many|TRBV18|TRBJ1-2|TRBD1|15
CASSPPDRGHSGYTF
TGTGCCAGCTCACCACCGGACAGGGGGCACTCTGGCTACACCTTC
>NA|TRBV7-3|TRBJ1-1|NA|15
CASSLQPTGNTEAFF
TGTGCCAGCAGCTTACAGCCGACAGGGAACACTGAAGCTTTCTTT
>few|TRBV20-1|TRBJ2-1|TRBD2|17
CSARRLAGGRVYNEQFF
TGCAGTGCTAGGAGACTAGCGGGGGGTCGGGTATACAATGAGCAGTTCTTC
>NA|TRBV18|TRBJ2-7|TRBD1|17
CASSLLTGTGGSYEQYF
TGTGCCAGCTCACTATTAACCGGGACAGGGGGCTCGTACGAGCAGTACTTC
>NA|TRBV5-1|TRBJ2-7|NA|15
CASSLGGTNSYEQYF
TGCGCCAGCAGCTTGGGCGGGACCAACTCCTACGAGCAGTACTTC
>NA|TRBV7-3|TRBJ1-1|NA|13
CASSLRDDTEAFF
TGTGCCAGCAGCTTAAGGGATGACACTGAAGCTTTCTTT
>NA|TRBV5-1|TRBJ1-4|NA|14
CASSPNRPGQKLFF
TGCGCCAGCAGCCCCAATCGCCCAGGCCAAAAACTGTTTTTT
>once|TRBV3-1|TRBJ1-5|NA|14
CASSQSGVDQPQHF
TGTGCCAGCAGCCAGTCGGGGGTGGATCAGCCCCAGCATTTT
>few|TRBV5-1|TRBJ2-7|TRBD2|14
CASRAGTSSYEQYF
TGCGCCAGCAGAGCCGGGACTAGCTCCTACGAGCAGTACTTC
>NA|TRBV6-1|TRBJ1-3|NA|14
CASSEWGTGNTIYF
TGTGCCAGCAGTGAATGGGGAACTGGAAACACCATATATTTT
>few|TRBV9|TRBJ2-1|TRBD2|15
CASSVLSGGLNEQFF
TGTGCCAGCAGCGTCTTGAGCGGGGGGCTCAATGAGCAGTTCTTC
>NA|TRBV7-7|TRBJ2-1|TRBD2|16
CASSPGRSSGIGEQFF
TGTGCCAGCAGCCCCGGCAGGTCTAGCGGGATCGGTGAGCAGTTCTTC
>many|TRBV12-3/TRBV12-4|TRBJ1-6|NA|14
CASGSRRSNSPLHF
TGTGCCAGCGGCTCGCGGCGGTCAAATTCACCCCTCCACTTT
>NA|TRBV20-1|TRBJ2-3|NA|14
CSASRAGSTDTQYF
TGCAGTGCTAGTAGGGCGGGTAGCACAGATACGCAGTATTTT
>NA|TRBV12-3/TRBV12-4|TRBJ1-5|NA|15
CASSLRGMGNQPQHF
TGTGCCAGCAGTTTAAGGGGAATGGGCAATCAGCCCCAGCATTTT
>NA|TRBV30|TRBJ1-2|NA|13
CAWSPSGTYGYTF
TGTGCCTGGTCCCCTTCAGGCACCTATGGCTACACCTTC
>few|TRBV28|TRBJ2-4|NA|15
CASSPRGIAKNIQYF
TGTGCCAGCAGCCCCAGGGGTATAGCCAAAAACATTCAGTACTTC
>NA|TRBV9|TRBJ1-1|NA|16
CASSPEATPTYTEAFF
TGTGCCAGCAGCCCGGAGGCGACTCCTACCTACACTGAAGCTTTCTTT